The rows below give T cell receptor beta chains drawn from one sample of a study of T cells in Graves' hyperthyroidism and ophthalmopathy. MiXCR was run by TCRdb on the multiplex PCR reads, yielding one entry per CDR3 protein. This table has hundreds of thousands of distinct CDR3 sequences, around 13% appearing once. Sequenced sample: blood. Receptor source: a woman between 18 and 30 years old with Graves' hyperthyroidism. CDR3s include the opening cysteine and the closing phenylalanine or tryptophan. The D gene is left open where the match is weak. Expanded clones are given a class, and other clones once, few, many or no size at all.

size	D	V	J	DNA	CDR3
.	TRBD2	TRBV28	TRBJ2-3	TGTGCCAGCAGTTTATCTACTAGCGGAACCTCTTTCACAGATACGCAGTATTTT	CASSLSTSGTSFTDTQYF
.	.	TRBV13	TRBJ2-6	TGTGCCAGCAGTCCTCCTATGACCGGGGCCAACGTCCTGACTTTC	CASSPPMTGANVLTF
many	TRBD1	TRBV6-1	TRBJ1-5	TGTGCCAGCAGTGGTAGGGGACAGGCAAATCAGCCCCAGCATTTT	CASSGRGQANQPQHF
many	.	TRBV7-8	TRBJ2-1	TGTGCCAGCAGCTTTGGCGACGGGGGGCAGTTCTTC	CASSFGDGGQFF
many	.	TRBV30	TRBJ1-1	TGTGCCTCGGGAAGGACTGAAGCTTTCTTT	CASGRTEAFF
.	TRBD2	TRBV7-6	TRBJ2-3	TGTGCCAGCAGCTTAGTGGGTAGCGGGACCCCGGGAGATACGCAGTATTTT	CASSLVGSGTPGDTQYF
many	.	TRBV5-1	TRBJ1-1	TGCGCCAGCAGGCCGGGACACCGAAACACTGAAGCTTTCTTT	CASRPGHRNTEAFF
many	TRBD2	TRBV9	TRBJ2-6	TGTGCCAGCAGCCCAAGGACTAGCGGGAGTACTGGGGCCAACGTCCTGACTTTC	CASSPRTSGSTGANVLTF
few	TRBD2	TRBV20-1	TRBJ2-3	TGCAGTGCTAGAGATCCCCGGACTAGCTCAACCGATACGCAGTATTTT	CSARDPRTSSTDTQYF
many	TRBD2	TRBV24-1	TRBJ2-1	TGTGCCACCAGTGATCGGTCCCCTCTAGGTAGCGGGGTTAGCAATGAGCAGTTCTTC	CATSDRSPLGSGVSNEQFF
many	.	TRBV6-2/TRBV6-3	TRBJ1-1	TGTGCCAGCAGTGCGACGACAGGTCCTAGGAACACTGAAGCTTTCTTT	CASSATTGPRNTEAFF
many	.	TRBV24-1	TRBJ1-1	TGTGCCACCAGTGATACAGGACGGACGAACACTGAAGCTTTCTTT	CATSDTGRTNTEAFF
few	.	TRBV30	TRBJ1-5	TGTGCCTGGAGTGTACTCGGGCGGGTACAGCCCCAGCATTTT	CAWSVLGRVQPQHF
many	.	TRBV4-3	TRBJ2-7	TGCGCCAGCAGCCAAGAAGGTCACGAGCAGTACTTC	CASSQEGHEQYF
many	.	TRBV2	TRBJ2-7	TGTGCCAGCAGGACGGACGGCAACGAGCAGTACTTC	CASRTDGNEQYF
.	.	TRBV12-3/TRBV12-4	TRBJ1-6	TGTGCCAGCAGTTTGTCGGGGGGGGCACCCCTCCACTTT	CASSLSGGAPLHF
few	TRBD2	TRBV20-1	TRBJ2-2	TGCAGTGCTAGAAACCTAGCGGGAGGTCCCACCGGGGAGCTGTTTTTT	CSARNLAGGPTGELFF
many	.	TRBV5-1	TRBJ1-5	TGCGCCAGCAGCTTACAGAGCAATCAGCCCCAGCATTTT	CASSLQSNQPQHF
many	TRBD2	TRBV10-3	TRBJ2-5	TGTGCCATCAGTGAGTCGGCGGGGGGTCAAGAGACCCAGTACTTC	CAISESAGGQETQYF
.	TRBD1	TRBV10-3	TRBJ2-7	TGTGCCATCAGTGATGCAGGGGGCCCATACGAGCAGTACTTC	CAISDAGGPYEQYF
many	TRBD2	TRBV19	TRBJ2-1	TGTGCCAGTAGTATAAAGGTAGCGGGAAAAAATGAGCAGTTCTTC	CASSIKVAGKNEQFF
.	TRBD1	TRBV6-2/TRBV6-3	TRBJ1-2	TGTGCCAGCAGTTATGACCCGTTAGGGGGCGGTATCTATGGCTACACCTTC	CASSYDPLGGGIYGYTF
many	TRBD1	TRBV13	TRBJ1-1	TGTGCCAGCAGCCACAACAGGGGATGGTACACTGAAGCTTTCTTT	CASSHNRGWYTEAFF
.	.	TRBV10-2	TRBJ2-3	TGCGCCAGCAGGGGGGCCCCGGGAGCGGAGACAGATACGCAGTATTTT	CASRGAPGAETDTQYF
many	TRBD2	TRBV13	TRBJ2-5	TGTGCCAGCAGAACTAGCGGGGGTCCAGGGGAGACCCAGTACTTC	CASRTSGGPGETQYF
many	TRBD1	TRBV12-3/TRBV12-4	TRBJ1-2	TGTGCCAGCAGTTCGTCCGGGACAGGGACGTATGGCTACACCTTC	CASSSSGTGTYGYTF
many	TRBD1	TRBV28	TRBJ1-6	TGTGCCAGCCTACGACAGGGGCGGAGCTCCTATAATTCACCCCTCCACTTT	CASLRQGRSSYNSPLHF
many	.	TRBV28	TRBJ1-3	TGTGCCAGCGGGGACATAGGCACTGGAAACACCATATATTTT	CASGDIGTGNTIYF
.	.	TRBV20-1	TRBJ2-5	TGCAGTGCCATAGCAGGGGCCGAGCAGGGGGAGACCCAGTACTTC	CSAIAGAEQGETQYF
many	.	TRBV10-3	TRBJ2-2	TGTGCCATCAGGAGCTCGGGCGGGGAGCTGTTTTTT	CAIRSSGGELFF
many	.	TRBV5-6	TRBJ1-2	TGTGCCAGCAGCTCGGGGATTCGGAAGGTCACAGACTATGGCTACACCTTC	CASSSGIRKVTDYGYTF
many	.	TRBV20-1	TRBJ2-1	TGCAGTGCTAGAGACACGGGCCTTTACTCCTACAATGAGCAGTTCTTC	CSARDTGLYSYNEQFF
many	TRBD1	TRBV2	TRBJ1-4	TGTGCCAGCAGTGATGAGTGGAGGGGGCCTAATGAAAAACTGTTTTTT	CASSDEWRGPNEKLFF
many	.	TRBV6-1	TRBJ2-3	TGTGCCAGCAGCAAGGGACCTACGCTTCATACGCAGTATTTT	CASSKGPTLHTQYF
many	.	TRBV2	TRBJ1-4	TGTGCCAGCAGTGGAGCGGGTGCTACCCCGACTAATGAAAAACTGTTTTTT	CASSGAGATPTNEKLFF
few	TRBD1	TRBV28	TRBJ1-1	TGTGCCAGCAGTTTGTCCGGGACAGGGTCGGCTGAAGCTTTCTTT	CASSLSGTGSAEAFF
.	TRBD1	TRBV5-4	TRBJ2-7	TGTGCCACAAGTGGGACAGGGGCGAGGGTGCAGTACTTC	CATSGTGARVQYF
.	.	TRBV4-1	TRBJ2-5	TGCGCCAGCAGCCAGGAGACAGCAATCTCAACTCAAGAGACCCAGTACTTC	CASSQETAISTQETQYF
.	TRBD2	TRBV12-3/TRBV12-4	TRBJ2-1	TGTGCCAGCAACCTGGCAGCGGGAGTTGAGAATGAGCAGTTCTTC	CASNLAAGVENEQFF
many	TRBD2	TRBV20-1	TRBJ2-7	TGCAGTGCTAGACTAGCGGGAAGCCCCTACGAGCAGTACTTC	CSARLAGSPYEQYF
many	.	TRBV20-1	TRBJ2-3	TGCAGTGCTAGAGATTTCTCTAGTAGGACAGATACGCAGTATTTT	CSARDFSSRTDTQYF
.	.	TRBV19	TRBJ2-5	TGTGCCAGTAGTGCGGACGGGGGACGGCAAGAGACCCAGTACTTC	CASSADGGRQETQYF
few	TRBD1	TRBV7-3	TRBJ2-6	TGTGCCAGCCCAACTTACCTAACAGGGGATGGGGCCAACGTCCTGACTTTC	CASPTYLTGDGANVLTF
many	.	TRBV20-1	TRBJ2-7	TGCAGTGCTGGCTACCTTTACGAGCAGTACTTC	CSAGYLYEQYF
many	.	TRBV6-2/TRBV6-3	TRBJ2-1	TGTGCCAGCACCGAGGCCATGGCAGGTCACAATGAGCAGTTCTTC	CASTEAMAGHNEQFF
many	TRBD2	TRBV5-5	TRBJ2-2	TGTGCCAGCAGCTTGGCCCTAGCGGGAGGTTCGAGCGGGGAGCTGTTTTTT	CASSLALAGGSSGELFF
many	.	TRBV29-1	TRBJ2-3	TGCAGCCAGGGGGGACAAGGTAACACAGATACGCAGTATTTT	CSQGGQGNTDTQYF
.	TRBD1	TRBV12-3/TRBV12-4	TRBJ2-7	TGTGCCAGCAGCCGGGACAGGGGAGCCGAGCAGTACTTC	CASSRDRGAEQYF
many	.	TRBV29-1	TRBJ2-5	TGCAGCGTTGTAGGGGTAGAGACCCAGTACTTC	CSVVGVETQYF
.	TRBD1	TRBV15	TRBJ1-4	TGTGCCACCAGCACCTCGGGACAGGGGGCAGCTAGGGAAAAACTGTTTTTT	CATSTSGQGAAREKLFF
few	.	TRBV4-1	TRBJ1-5	TGCGCCAGCAGCCAAGATCCTTATAGCAATCAGCCCCAGCATTTT	CASSQDPYSNQPQHF
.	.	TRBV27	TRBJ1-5	TGTGCCAGCAGTTTATCCATCGGGGGGAATCAGCCCCAGCATTTT	CASSLSIGGNQPQHF
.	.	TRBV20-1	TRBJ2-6	TGCAGTGCTAGAGATCTGGGAGGTGGGGCCAACGTCCTGACTTTC	CSARDLGGGANVLTF